The next 8 T cell receptor beta chains were all read from a single sample in a study of Ad26.COV2.S vaccination and SARS-CoV-2 variants. Treatment noted: 15 to 20 received Ad26.COV2.S at low or high dose, single or two shots; about five received placebo; per-sample allocation not given. Each sample was drawn 63 days after the first injection (of vaccine or placebo). Using immunoSEQ multiplex PCR, the repertoire was profiled, and TCRdb retains in-frame clones only, with some absent. Found here are 350,000 to 500,000 clones, around 91% of them singletons; the top ten hold roughly 4.3%. Sequenced here: peripheral blood, sampled in a trial of Ad26.COV2.S vaccine versus placebo. These receptor sequences come from a person aged 18-65 years who received the Ad26.COV2.S COVID-19 vaccine or a placebo.

The V call is TRBV28, the J call TRBJ1-5, with 8 bases lining up with TRBD1. V shed 10 bases and J 3 bases; nucleotides not matched to a gene: 5. CDR1 is MDHEN, CDR2 SYDVKM, per germline. The CDR3 totals 13 residues. The CDR3 region is CATRDRLNQPQHF. The CDR3 bases are TGTGCCACTAGGGACAGGCTCAATCAGCCCCAGCATTTT.

V and J are TRBV14 and TRBJ2-1, with a possible D match to TRBD1 (5 bases). The germline V gene has CDR1 SGHDN and CDR2 FVKESK. Between the trimmed V and J ends, which lost 2 bases and 8 bases, there was a span of 19 bases. The CDR3 loop spans 16 amino acids. In DNA, the CDR3 is TGTGCCAGCAGCCAACGGTTGACAGCCGTTTTGGATGAGCAGTTCTTC. It encodes CASSQRLTAVLDEQFF. The entire variable domain, with the rest obtained from reference TRBV14 and TRBJ2-1, is as follows: EAGVTQFPSHSVIEKGQTVTLRCDPISGHDNLYWYRRVMGKEIKFLLHFVKESKQDESGMPNNRFLAERTGGTYSTLKVQPAELEDSGVYFCASSQRLTAVLDEQFFGPGTRLTVL.

The chain joins TRBV18 to TRBJ1-1; D remains unclear. This CDR3 contains 15 residues. V lost 4 bases and J lost 1, with 13 bases in between. The germline gives CDR1 KGHSH, CDR2 LQKENI. CDR3 bases: TGTGCCAGCTCACTTTACACAAACCAGAACACTGAAGCTTTCTTT. The encoded protein is CASSLYTNQNTEAFF.

The V and J genes are TRBV28 and TRBJ1-1; tentatively, D is TRBD1 (6 bases). Germline assignment: CDR1 MDHEN and CDR2 SYDVKM. The CDR3 is 12 residues long. Trimming shortened V by 3 bases and J by 6 bases, and 8 bases separated the two germline ends. CDR3 sequence: CASSFGGAEAFF. The CDR3 nucleotides are TGTGCCAGCAGTTTCGGGGGCGCTGAAGCTTTCTTT.

The J gene is TRBJ2-7, the V gene TRBV11-3; the match to TRBD2 covers 11 bases. Germline trimming cut 4 bases from V and 7 bases from J; bases unmatched to any gene: 9. Germline assignment: CDR1 SGHNT and CDR2 YENEEA. This CDR3 spans 15 amino acids. The CDR3 loop reads CASSSSLAGAREQYF. CDR3 in DNA: TGTGCCAGCAGCTCTTCACTAGCGGGAGCGAGGGAGCAGTACTTC.

The chain couples TRBV30 to TRBJ1-1, with TRBD1 as a possible D gene (5 bases). The germline V and J ends were trimmed by 3 bases and 8 bases, with 10 bases remaining between them. Germline values: CDR1 GTSNPN, CDR2 SVGIG (reference sequence). The CDR3 is 11 amino acids. This CDR3 reads CAWSLQDEAFF. CDR3 DNA sequence: TGTGCCTGGAGCCTACAGGACGAAGCTTTCTTT.

The genes are TRBV24-1 and TRBJ2-7, with 7 bases lining up with TRBD2. This CDR3 is built from 15 residues. V lost 3 bases to trimming and J lost 0 bases; unmatched junction nucleotides: 4. From germline, CDR1 is KGHDR and CDR2 SFDVKD. CDR3 protein: CATSDNGRSSYEQYF. CDR3 DNA sequence: TGTGCCACCAGTGATAACGGGAGGAGCTCCTACGAGCAGTACTTC.

The J gene is TRBJ2-3, the V gene TRBV5-5; tentatively, D is TRBD2 (6 bases). Per germline, CDR1 SGHKS and CDR2 YYEKEE (reference sequence). The CDR3 has 12 amino acids. Trimming removed 4 bases at V and 13 bases at J, with 16 bases between. The CDR3 coding sequence is TGTGCCAGCAGCCCGCGGGGTCCCGACGAGTATTTT. Translated, it gives CASSPRGPDEYF.